The next 11 T cell receptor beta chains were all read from a single sample in a study of molecular identifiers for immune sequencing clone quantification. TCRdb fed the PCR reads into MiXCR, producing one record per CDR3 protein. Among approximately 680,000 distinct CDR3 sequences listed, less than 30% were seen once. The source material was naive CD8+ T cells from blood, with Jurkat cell RNA spiked in. The sample's subset: FACS-sorted CD8+CD4-CCR7+CD45RA+ naive T cells. These receptors came from a human donor in good health. Some libraries in this study had Jurkat cell RNA spiked in.

The V gene is TRBV4-1, the J gene TRBJ2-7, with 8 nucleotides matching TRBD2. Germline V gene lookup returns CDR1 MGHRA and CDR2 YSYEKL. The CDR3 spans 15 residues. Unmatched junction bases numbered 6, after V lost 0 bases and J lost 5 bases. CDR3 DNA: TGCGCCAGCAGCCAAGATCGAGCGGGAGCGGACGAGCAGTACTTC. Protein product: CASSQDRAGADEQYF.

On this clonotype: This may be a read error: a much more frequent sequence differs by one nucleotide. The V and J genes are TRBV7-9 and TRBJ2-5, with 8 bases identical to TRBD1. The germline CDR1 and CDR2 sequences are SEHNR and FQNEAQ (reference sequence). J gave up 4 bases and V 1 base, and 8 bases lay outside the gene matches. CDR3 length equals 16 residues. CDR3: CASSLVGDRRLETQYF. The CDR3 DNA is TGTGCCAGCAGCTTAGTTGGGGACAGGAGGCTAGAGACCCAGTACTTC.

On this clonotype: Given a much more abundant clone one base away, this may be a read error. V usage is TRBV20-1 and J usage is TRBJ2-5; D unresolved. From germline, CDR1 is DFQATT and CDR2 SNEGSKA (reference sequence). The CDR3 consists of 13 residues. Trimming stripped 0 bases from V and 3 bases from J, with 8 bases between. The DNA for the CDR3 is TGCAGTGCTAGAGATTCGAGTGAAGAGACCCAGTACTTC. It specifies CSARDSSEETQYF.

The chain has TRBV4-1 and TRBJ2-1; perhaps D is TRBD1 or TRBD2 (5 bases each). This CDR3 is built from 17 residues. CDR1 MGHRA and CDR2 YSYEKL come from the germline V gene. Between the trimmed V and J ends, which lost 1 base and 8 bases, there was a span of 21 bases. CDR3 coding DNA: TGCGCCAGCAGCCAAGCAGGGCGGCGCTGGAATAGCGATGAGCAGTTCTTC. Encoded protein: CASSQAGRRWNSDEQFF.

This clonotype was seen repeatedly, ten times or more. The chain combines TRBV29-1 with TRBJ2-3; 14 nucleotides agree with TRBD2. This CDR3 has 15 residues. J gave up 4 bases and V 6 bases, and 6 bases lay outside the gene matches. Germline lookup yields CDR1 SQVTM and CDR2 ANQGSEA. This CDR3 is CSVTSGRARADTQYF. CDR3 bases: TGCAGCGTGACTAGCGGGAGGGCCCGTGCAGATACGCAGTATTTT.

As concerns this clonotype: Given a much more abundant clone one base away, this may be a read error. In DNA, the CDR3 is TGTGCCAGCAGCTTTGCGGGACCGGGCAATCAGCCCCAGCGTTTT. It specifies CASSFAGPGNQPQRF. The chain links TRBV7-9 to TRBJ1-5, with D possibly being TRBD1 (5 bases). CDR1 is SEHNR, CDR2 FQNEAQ, per germline (reference sequence). This CDR3 is built from 15 residues.

Concerning this clonotype: Since the CDR3 does not end with the conserved phenylalanine or tryptophan, this likely comes from a read error. The chain is built from TRBV5-1 and TRBJ2-1; D is possibly TRBD2 (6 bases). Germline V gene sequence: CDR1 SGHRS, CDR2 YFSETQ. The germline V and J ends were trimmed by 2 bases and 0 bases, with 15 bases remaining between them. The CDR3 has 17 amino acids. CDR3 nucleotides: TGCGCCAGCAGCTTTGGCCGGTCGACTAGCTCCTACAATGAGCAGTTCTAC. As protein: CASSFGRSTSSYNEQFY.

The V call is TRBV20-1, the J call TRBJ2-1, with D maybe TRBD2 (5 bases). Germline assignment: CDR1 DFQATT and CDR2 SNEGSKA (reference sequence). V was clipped by 2 bases and J by 7 bases, with 12 bases between them. The CDR3 runs to 13 residues. This CDR3 is CSARLGVGNEQFF. The CDR3 nucleotides read TGCAGTGCTAGATTGGGAGTAGGAAATGAGCAGTTCTTC.

This clonotype came up many times. The chain combines TRBV27 with TRBJ1-1; D uncertain. This CDR3 spans 15 amino acids. V lost 5 bases and J lost 0, with 13 bases in between. From germline, CDR1 is MNHEY and CDR2 SMNVEV (reference sequence). CDR3 DNA: TGTGCCAGCAGTCCACCCAGGACGGTGAACACTGAAGCTTTCTTT. Amino acids: CASSPPRTVNTEAFF.

Worth noting for this clonotype: Since the CDR3 does not end with the conserved phenylalanine or tryptophan, this likely comes from a read error. The chain recombines TRBV7-6 with TRBJ2-3; a weak D match, TRBD2 (6 bases). CDR3 length: 14 amino acids. The V end was cut by 4 bases, the J end by 6 bases, with 14 bases between. The germline V gene has CDR1 SGHVS and CDR2 FNYEAQ. In nucleotides, the CDR3 is TGTGCCAGCAGCTCCAAGGAGGGGCAGGATACGCAGTATTTA. This translates into CASSSKEGQDTQYL.

Note on this clonotype: At one of its ends the junction is not consistent with the germline gene, which may arise from a read error. The genes are TRBV12-3 or TRBV12-4 and TRBJ2-3; the D gene could be TRBD1 or TRBD2 (5 bases each). The CDR3 extends over 17 amino acids. CDR3 coding DNA: TGTGCCAGCAGTGTAAAAGGGACGGTTTATAGCACAGATACGCGGTATTTT. This translates into CASSVKGTVYSTDTRYF.